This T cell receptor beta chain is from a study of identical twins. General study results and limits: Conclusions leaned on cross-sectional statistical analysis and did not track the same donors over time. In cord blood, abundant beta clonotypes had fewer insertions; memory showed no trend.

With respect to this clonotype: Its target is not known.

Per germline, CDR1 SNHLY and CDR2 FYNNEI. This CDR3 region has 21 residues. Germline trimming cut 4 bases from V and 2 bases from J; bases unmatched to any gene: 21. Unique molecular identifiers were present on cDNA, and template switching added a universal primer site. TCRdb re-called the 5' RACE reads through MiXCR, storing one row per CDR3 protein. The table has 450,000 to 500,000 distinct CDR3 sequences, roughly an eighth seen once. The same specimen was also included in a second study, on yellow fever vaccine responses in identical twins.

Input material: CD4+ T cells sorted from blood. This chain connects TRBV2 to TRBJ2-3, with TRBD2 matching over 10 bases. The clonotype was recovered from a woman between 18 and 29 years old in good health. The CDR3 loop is CASSGGLAGADVWYPTDTQYF. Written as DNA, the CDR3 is TGTGCCAGCAGTGGTGGGCTAGCGGGAGCAGATGTTTGGTATCCCACAGATACGCAGTATTTT.